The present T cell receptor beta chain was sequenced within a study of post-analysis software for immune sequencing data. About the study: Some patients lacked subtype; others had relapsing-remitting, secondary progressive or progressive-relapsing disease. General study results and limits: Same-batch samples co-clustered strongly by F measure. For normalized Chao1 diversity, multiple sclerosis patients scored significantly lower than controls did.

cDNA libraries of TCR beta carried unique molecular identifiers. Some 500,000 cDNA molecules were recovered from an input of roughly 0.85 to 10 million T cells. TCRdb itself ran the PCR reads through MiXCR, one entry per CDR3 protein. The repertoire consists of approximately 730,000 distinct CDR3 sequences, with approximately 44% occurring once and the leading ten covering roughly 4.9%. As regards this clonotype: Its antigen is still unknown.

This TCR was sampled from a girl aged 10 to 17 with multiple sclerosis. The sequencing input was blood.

The CDR3 DNA reads as TGTGCCAGCAGCTTAAGATCGGGCGAAAGCTACAATGAGCAGTTCTTC. Amino acid sequence: CASSLRSGESYNEQFF. The V and J genes are TRBV7-8 and TRBJ2-1; D gene uncertain. Trimming left V 2 bases short and J 3 bases short, with 14 bases between. Germline loops: CDR1 SGHVS, CDR2 FQNEAQ. This CDR3 spans 16 amino acids.